This T cell receptor (beta chain) was recorded in a study of CD8 T cells in ankylosing spondylitis. Germline V gives CDR1 SGHVS, CDR2 FNYEAQ. V was shortened by 5 bases and J by 1 base, with 14 bases between the two germline ends. There are 15 residues in the CDR3. TCRdb recomputed calls from the 5' RACE reads with MiXCR, one row per CDR3 protein. The sample has 200,000 to 250,000 distinct CDR3 sequences, around 17% seen once. This clonotype was found a few times. What it recognizes is unknown. General study findings and limits: Apparently characteristic of ankylosing spondylitis blood was a TCR beta motif (eight highly homologous variants).

V is TRBV7-6 and J is TRBJ1-1, with D perhaps matching TRBD1 (6 bases). This receptor was taken from a male donor with ankylosing spondylitis. Input material: blood, either unsorted or a sorted T cell fraction (not recorded which). This CDR3 reads CASSPQQGQNTEAFF. CDR3 in DNA: TGTGCCAGCAGCCCACAACAGGGACAGAACACTGAAGCTTTCTTT.